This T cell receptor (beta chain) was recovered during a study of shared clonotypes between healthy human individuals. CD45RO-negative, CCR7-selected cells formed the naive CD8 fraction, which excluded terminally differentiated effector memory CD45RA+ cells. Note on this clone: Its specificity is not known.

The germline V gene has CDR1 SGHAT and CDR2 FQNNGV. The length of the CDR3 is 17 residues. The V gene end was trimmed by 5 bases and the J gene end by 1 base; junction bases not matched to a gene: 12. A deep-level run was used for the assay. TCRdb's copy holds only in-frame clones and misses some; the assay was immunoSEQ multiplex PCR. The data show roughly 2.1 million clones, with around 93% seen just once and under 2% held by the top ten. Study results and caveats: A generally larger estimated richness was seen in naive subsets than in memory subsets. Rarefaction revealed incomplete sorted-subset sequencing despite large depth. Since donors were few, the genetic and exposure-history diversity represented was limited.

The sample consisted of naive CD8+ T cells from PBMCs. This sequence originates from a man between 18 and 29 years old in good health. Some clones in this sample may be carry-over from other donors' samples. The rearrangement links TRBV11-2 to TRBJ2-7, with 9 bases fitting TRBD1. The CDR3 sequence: CASSQLDRGLYSYEQYF. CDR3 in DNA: TGTGCCAGCAGCCAACTGGACAGGGGACTATATTCCTACGAGCAGTACTTC.